This T cell receptor beta chain was profiled in a study of T cells expressing NK-cell markers. For each CDR3 protein, TCRdb gives one entry from its re-call of the 5' RACE reads, without DNA. Reported are 200,000 to 300,000 distinct CDR3 sequences; the ten largest clones contain around 0.42%. The sequence derives from a man aged 18 to 30 in good health. Sample: blood T cells: a sorted CD56 or NKG2C T cell subset, CD4+ or CD8+ T cells, or bulk PBMC T cells (not recorded which).

CDR3 amino acids: CASTPGGLSRTEAFF. The V call is TRBV12-3 or TRBV12-4, the J call TRBJ1-1. CDR3 length equals 15 residues.